This TCR beta chain was retrieved from a study of cytomegalovirus exposure and HLA in healthy donors (dated by TCRdb to 2015 to 2018). At the level of the whole study: An earlier analysis of fewer than 750 of the donors reported 276 Gb of sequence data and around 110 million unique TCR beta sequences obtained from 150 million to 200 million T cells. The number of donors typed differed by locus, with roughly 620-630 for A, B, C, DRB1 and DQB1, 522 for DQA1, some 570 for DPA1, and 472 for DPB1. To decide whether each TCR beta V gene segment behaved as functional or pseudogenic, an earlier analysis of several hundred of the donors relied on high-throughput TCR beta sequencing. In addition to the first cohort of 666 subjects, a separate validation cohort of under 150 different subjects was used. A later genetic analysis took genome-wide SNP genotypes for about three fifths of the roughly 700 donors and used that subset as a discovery cohort. Alongside the repertoire data, information on donor age, sex, ethnicity and CMV serostatus was compiled. In the later analysis, no new phenotypic data were used to find candidate immune exposures; instead, reliance was placed on TCR beta sequences and their occurrence across donors. Of the 398 genotyped donors, 81% were placed in the genetic ancestry cluster associated with self-reported Caucasian donors. About 330 gigabases of sequencing data and around 85 million unique TCR sequences made up an early release that covered nearly 650 HLA-typed donors. The aim of the study was to test whether cataloging public T cell receptors could identify signatures of past pathogen exposure. On average, roughly 250,000 unique TCR beta nucleotide sequences were sequenced per donor among about 400 genotyped donors of the cohort, with approximately 18% of those sequences being non-productive. A later analysis re-examined previously published TCR beta repertoires from roughly 650 donors and added high-resolution HLA genotyping to investigate patterns of TCR occurrence. Because of strong linkage in the cohort, five DR-DQ haplotypes were treated as single units for association and clustering. To predict cytomegalovirus infection status, the study combined high-throughput TCR immunosequencing, statistical association of individual TCRs with disease status, and machine learning. HLA typing included class I and class II loci at four-digit resolution. Using immunosequencing, the study profiled T cell repertoires from fewer than 850 subjects and related those repertoires to cytomegalovirus serostatus. All discovery cohort repertoires had been generated using a single sequencing platform. What the authors observed across the whole study: Presence/absence analyses assumed roughly uniform sequencing depth across donors, an assumption that may not hold. According to a later genetic analysis, donors in an Asian-associated ancestry cluster had fewer N-insertions in productive TCRs than the roughly 700-donor mean. Strong co-occurrence of HLA alleles, especially DR and DQ, made assigning TCR associations to individual alleles difficult. V-gene and J-gene trimming of TCR beta chains was associated with a missense DCLRE1C variant in a later genetic analysis, and the association was replicated in an independent cohort. At a false discovery rate of 0.05, a later analysis linked around 17,000 TCR beta sequences to specific HLA alleles. The study listed approximately 160 TCR beta chains as associated with cytomegalovirus. The classifier was reported to diagnose cytomegalovirus status with high specificity and sensitivity in both the original cohort and the validation cohort. Linkage disequilibrium might explain the correlated functional status among segregating V segments, but an unknown experimental factor could not be excluded. Because counts were too low, seventeen rarely observed V segments, including chromosome 9 orphons, were left out of the earlier analysis of about 620 of the donors. A later analysis found that TCR association rates varied across HLA loci, with DRB1 alleles showing the most associated TCRs and HLA-C alleles the fewest. CMV serostatus was the only immune exposure information available for the cohort. In this cohort, only TCR beta chains were sequenced, and detectable features were limited by the absence of alpha or paired-chain data. A further reported finding was that TCR beta sequences accurately predicted the HLA-A and HLA-B alleles for most subjects in the first cohort. Compared with equally common non-associated chains, HLA-associated TCR beta chains in a later analysis were more clonally expanded and had lower generation probabilities. A group of highly shared sequence variants was considered likely to be a technical artifact of the sequencing pipeline. It was suggested by the authors that the approach could potentially be generalized to other disease states and immunological phenotypes. In an earlier analysis of some 500 of the donors, most TCR beta V segments were observed in productive rearrangements about 87% or about 30% of the time, broadly matching IMGT annotations. Because HLA typing was unavailable for some donors at each locus, only the typed subset was used in association tests. In a later analysis, several top co-occurrence clusters were reported to appear linked to parvovirus B19, influenza, CMV and Epstein-Barr virus. Across donors, most TCR sequences were observed very rarely, whereas some public TCRs were present in many individuals. Three of the identified cytomegalovirus-associated TCR beta chains were confirmed in vitro to be specific for cytomegalovirus antigens. A later analysis found that most CMV-associated TCR beta chains appeared HLA-restricted, with HLA associations seemingly driven largely by CMV exposure.

As regards this clone: No antigen is known for it. No clone much larger than this one lies a single base away; base qualities are absent.

Receptors were amplified or captured by the immunoSEQ multiplex PCR assay. A mixture of 60 forward primers for TCR Vbeta segments and 13 reverse primers for TCR Jbeta segments was used in the multiplex PCR. A multiplex PCR assay on genomic DNA amplified the CDR3 region of rearranged TCR beta genes. The amplified TCR beta libraries were sequenced on the Illumina HiSeq System as 87-base-pair reads. On the study's bioinformatics: A later analysis counted tens of millions of unique TCR beta chains across the 666 repertoires, and some 11 million of these chains were shared by at least two donors. Raw reads were error-corrected and collapsed into unique sequences by a nearest-neighbor algorithm in which closely related sequences were merged to remove PCR and sequencing errors. V, D and J gene segments were assigned by aligning CDR3 sequences to IMGT reference sequences. For a sequence to be retained, a match of at least six nucleotides was required to both a V gene segment and a J gene segment. A rearrangement counted as productive if the CDR3 had no stop codons and remained in frame with V and J, and every other rearrangement counted as non-productive. Following IMGT convention, CDR3 was defined as the stretch from the second conserved V-encoded cysteine to the conserved J-encoded phenylalanine. The earlier analysis of about 570 of the donors excluded any sequence lacking an unambiguous match to a single V gene segment. An earlier analysis of almost 600 of the donors classified V segments as functional when productive rearrangements were above 56.7% and as segregating when the standard deviation between donors was above 5%. To diagnose cytomegalovirus status from the catalog of TCR beta chain sequences, a statistical classification framework was built. In a later analysis, TCR nucleotide sequences were compared against IMGT/GENE-DB human TR gene sequences so that V and J genes could be assigned. A later analysis assigned CDR3 sequences and most-parsimonious VDJ recombination scenarios with the TCRdist pipeline. In a later analysis, every TCR beta chain was defined by the combination of its CDR3 amino acid sequence and its V-gene family, and reads without a unique V-gene family were dropped. A later analysis removed 450 to 600 highly shared, low-generation-probability nucleotide sequences to deal with suspected cross-contamination and a sequencing artifact. A later analysis calculated a clonal expansion index for each public chain from normalized within-repertoire ranks of inferred template counts. In a later analysis, generation probabilities were computed with a VDJ recombination model fitted to out-of-frame rearrangements, and the resulting probabilities were checked against IGoR. Hypergeometric tests were used in a later analysis to score TCR-TCR, TCR-HLA and TCR-CMV co-occurrence, with a repertoire-size bias correction applied to the TCR pairs. In a later analysis, false discovery rates were estimated by permuting HLA or CMV assignments 20 times. A later analysis grouped co-occurring TCRs with DBSCAN, adding TCRdist sequence similarity when clustering within HLA-allele-positive subsets. For co-occurrence clustering, repertoires with fewer than 30,000 or more than 120,000 public chains were excluded, along with four or five repertoires with anomalous nucleotide sharing. TCRdb mirrors the immuneACCESS table, restricted to in-frame sequences. Some clones are absent from its copies; in checked studies, under half trace to an unresolved V gene, and the reason for the others is unknown. That table is the source of V, J and clone size, and D and trimming were worked out from the DNA. This sample lists some 140,000 clones; about three quarters were detected once. Roughly 1.3% of the sample lies in the top ten.

In total, 600 or so healthy bone marrow donors made up the cohort. At the time of sampling, all cohort members were nominally healthy, though unrecorded immune exposures were likely present. The donor tested CMV seronegative, placing the donor among the roughly 400 seronegative members of the cohort. A peripheral blood sample was collected from each donor, and TCR beta sequencing was performed on peripheral blood mononuclear cells. Genomic DNA was extracted from the blood cell samples with the Qiagen DNeasy Blood Extraction Kit. The sequence was obtained from a woman between 40 and 55 years old in good health and CMV-seronegative. The sample comprised PBMCs.

The CDR3: CASRRTGPGVLGYTF. The DNA reads TGTGCCAGTAGGCGTACAGGGCCCGGTGTATTGGGCTACACCTTC. The rearranged chain carries TRBV19 and TRBJ1-2; the D region possibly corresponds to TRBD1 (6 bases align). Between the V and J ends, shortened by 6 bases and 8 bases respectively, the junction contains 22 bases. Inclusive of the bounding cysteine and phenylalanine, the CDR3 is 15 residues long. Only CDR3 DNA is held: 45 bases, read in frame from base 1. CDR1 and CDR2, per the germline V gene (reference sequence), are LNHDA and SQIVND.